This T cell receptor (beta chain) was found in a study of cytomegalovirus exposure and HLA in healthy donors. In regard to this clone: Its antigen remains unidentified.

The CDR3 runs to 13 residues. Germline CDR1 is SNHLY and CDR2 is FYNNEI. Trimming took 6 bases from V and 1 from J, leaving 9 bases between them. The PCR ran on 60 Vbeta and 13 Jbeta primers. The data were produced by immunoSEQ multiplex PCR, yet TCRdb's version contains in-frame clones alone and is incomplete. Among about 260,000 clones listed, approximately 84% were seen once. Whole-study results and caveats: In a later analysis, donors in an Asian-associated ancestry cluster reportedly had fewer N-insertions in productive TCRs than the cohort mean. Trimming of TCR beta V- and J-genes showed a link, identified in a later analysis, to a missense DCLRE1C variant. Productive status was seen about 87% or about 30% of the time for most TCR beta V segments in an earlier analysis.

The chain has TRBV2 and TRBJ1-2, with D tentatively TRBD1 (6 bases). The sample taken for sequencing was PBMCs. This TCR was sampled from a woman aged 40 to 49 in good health and CMV-seropositive. CDR3: CASRPQGNYGYTF. The CDR3 DNA sequence: TGTGCCAGCAGGCCACAGGGTAACTATGGCTACACCTTC.